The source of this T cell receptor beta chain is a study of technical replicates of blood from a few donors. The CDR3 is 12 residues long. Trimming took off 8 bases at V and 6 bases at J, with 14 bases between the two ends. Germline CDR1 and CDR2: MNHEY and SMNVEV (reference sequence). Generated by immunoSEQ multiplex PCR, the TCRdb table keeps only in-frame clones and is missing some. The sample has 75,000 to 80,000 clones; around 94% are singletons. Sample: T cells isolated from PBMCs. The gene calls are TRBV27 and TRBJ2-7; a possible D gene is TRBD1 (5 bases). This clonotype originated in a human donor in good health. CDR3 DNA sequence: TGTGCCAGCTCTTCAGGGTTGGGCGAGCAGTACTTC. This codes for CASSSGLGEQYF.